This TCR beta chain was identified in a study of shared clonotypes between healthy human individuals. Notes on the study in general: The study generally estimated greater richness for naive than memory subsets. Sampling used blood alone; tissue repertoires probably differ.

Study donors comprised healthy, HIV-negative adults devoid of recent acute infection or vaccination. The authors loaded roughly 180 ng DNA, around 32,000 T cell genomes, into sorted-subset replicate PCRs. This table comes from immunoSEQ multiplex PCR, and its TCRdb copy is limited to in-frame clones, with some not included. The sample shows about 2.4 million clones, roughly 93% of them seen only once. The length of the CDR3 is 15 residues. With 4 bases removed from V and 1 base from J, the gap between germline ends came to 13 bases. In germline, CDR1 is SGHAT, CDR2 FQNNGV. In regard to this clone: No antigen is known for it.

This TCR derives from a young man in good health. Some clones in this sample may be carry-over from other donors' samples. The sequencing input was naive CD4+ T cells from PBMCs. Stated subset: CD45RA+ positively selected. This chain connects TRBV11-2 to TRBJ1-1; D may be TRBD1 (6 bases). The CDR3 reads CASSSKKTGNTEAFF. As DNA, the CDR3 is TGTGCCAGCAGCTCGAAAAAGACAGGGAACACTGAAGCTTTCTTT.